The 30 T cell receptor beta chains below were found in one sample sequenced in a study of blood T cell repertoires in COVID-19. TCRdb's table, derived via immunoSEQ multiplex PCR, lists solely in-frame clones and lacks some. The sample consists of over 100,000 clones, 85% to 90% of them appearing once. Sequencing was carried out using peripheral blood. The receptors shown here come from a middle-aged man with acute or convalescent COVID-19.

J is TRBJ2-7 and V is TRBV2; a weak D match, TRBD1 (8 bases). The V end was cut by 6 bases, the J end by 3 bases, with 15 bases between. This CDR3 is 14 amino acids long. Germline-derived CDR1 and CDR2 are SNHLY and FYNNEI. CDR3 bases: TGTGCCAGCAGGGTACAGGGGGAGGGCTACGAGCAGTACTTC. Its protein is CASRVQGEGYEQYF.

This clone was observed a single time. This sequence joins TRBV13 and TRBJ2-2; 9 bases are a match to TRBD1. Germline assignment: CDR1 PRHDT and CDR2 FYEKMQ (reference sequence). Losses at the gene ends were 4 bases for V and 6 bases for J; bases not matched to a gene: 6. CDR3 size: 15 residues. This CDR3 is CASSWGQGRAGELFF. The CDR3 DNA reads TGTGCCAGCAGCTGGGGACAGGGAAGGGCCGGGGAGCTGTTTTTT.

This clone was seen a single time. This rearrangement joins TRBV7-9 to TRBJ2-2; 9 nucleotides match TRBD2. This CDR3 has 18 residues. With V trimmed by 1 base and J by 0 bases, 6 bases remained unmatched. CDR1 and CDR2 from the germline V gene are SEHNR and FQNEAQ (reference sequence). As DNA, the CDR3 is TGTGCCAGCAGCTTAGGGACTAGCGCAAACACGAACACCGGGGAGCTGTTTTTT. Translated: CASSLGTSANTNTGELFF.

This clone appeared a few times. The V call is TRBV10-1, the J call TRBJ2-1, with TRBD2 identical over 9 bases. Germline CDR1 WNHNN, CDR2 SYGVQD (reference sequence). The CDR3 is 16 amino acids. With V trimmed by 5 bases and J by 9 bases, 14 bases remained unmatched. The DNA for the CDR3 is TGCGCCAGCAGTTATATAGCGGGAGTGGGGTTAGGTGAGCAGTTCTTC. This gives the protein CASSYIAGVGLGEQFF.

The J gene is TRBJ2-3, the V gene TRBV2; maybe TRBD2 (6 bases). Deletions cut 8 bases from V and 4 bases from J, with 19 bases between. CDR3 length: 15 residues. CDR1 SNHLY and CDR2 FYNNEI come from the germline V gene. CDR3 coding DNA: TGTGCCAGCCGTAAAAACGCTCCGGGGGCAGATACGCAGTATTTT. It is translated as CASRKNAPGADTQYF.

This clone was detected only once. The chain employs TRBV5-1 and TRBJ1-1; possible D gene TRBD1, 5 bases. In germline, CDR1 is SGHRS, CDR2 YFSETQ. This CDR3 has 14 residues. The V end lost 2 bases, the J end lost 5 bases, and 13 bases lay between the germline ends. CDR3 in DNA: TGCGCCAGCAGCTTCAGGGATTCTAGGACTGAAGCTTTCTTT. It translates to CASSFRDSRTEAFF.

The chain joins TRBV6-1 to TRBJ1-2; no reliable D call. The CDR3 has 16 residues. V lost 4 bases and J lost 2, with 17 bases in between. Germline lookup yields CDR1 MNHNS and CDR2 SASEGT. This chain's CDR3 is CASSGLRAGGNYGYTF. As DNA, the CDR3 is TGTGCCAGCAGTGGTTTGAGGGCAGGCGGAAACTATGGCTACACCTTC.

The chain links TRBV5-1 to TRBJ1-6; tentatively, D is TRBD1 (6 bases). Trimming left V 0 bases short and J 7 bases short, with 11 bases between. The CDR3 is 15 amino acids. Per germline, CDR1 SGHRS and CDR2 YFSETQ. The CDR3 sequence is CASSLGTGQNSPLHF. The CDR3 DNA follows: TGCGCCAGCAGCTTGGGTACAGGGCAAAATTCACCCCTCCACTTT.

There are a few counts of this clone. In nucleotides, the CDR3 is TGTGCCAGCGGAACAGGCCCTTGGGACGAGCAGTACTTC. Protein product: CASGTGPWDEQYF. The chain has TRBV5-4 and TRBJ2-7, with D possibly matching TRBD1 (5 bases). Germline CDR1 is SGHNT and CDR2 is YYREEE (reference sequence). Trimming removed 7 bases from V and 5 bases from J, with 16 bases in between. This CDR3 comprises 13 residues.

The V call is TRBV19, the J call TRBJ1-1, with TRBD1 identical over 9 bases. CDR1 LNHDA and CDR2 SQIVND come from the germline V gene (reference sequence). Unmatched junction bases numbered 7, after V lost 5 bases and J lost 3 bases. The CDR3 loop spans 15 amino acids. CDR3 bases: TGTGCCAGTAGTCCAAGGACAGGGGTGCACACTGAAGCTTTCTTT. It yields the protein CASSPRTGVHTEAFF.

This clone was picked up a small number of times. The CDR3 DNA reads as TGTGCCAGTAGGGACAGGGATTACGAGCAGTACTTC. As protein: CASRDRDYEQYF. This sequence joins TRBV19 and TRBJ2-7; 8 nucleotides align to TRBD1. J gave up 4 bases and V 6 bases, and 2 bases lay outside the gene matches. CDR1 LNHDA and CDR2 SQIVND come from the germline V gene (reference sequence). This CDR3 is built from 12 residues.

This clone has just a few counts. V usage is TRBV11-3 and J usage is TRBJ1-6; maybe TRBD1 (5 bases). CDR1 and CDR2 from the germline V gene are SGHNT and YENEEA. With 4 bases removed from V and 10 bases from J, the gap between germline ends came to 14 bases. The CDR3 loop spans 14 amino acids. DNA for the CDR3: TGTGCCAGCAGCTCAGACAGCGTGAAGTCACCCCTCCACTTT. Translation: CASSSDSVKSPLHF.

The chain uses TRBV18 and TRBJ2-1; D perhaps matches TRBD1 (5 bases). There are 15 residues in the CDR3. V lost 6 bases to trimming and J lost 9 bases, with 21 bases between them. Germline V gene lookup returns CDR1 KGHSH and CDR2 LQKENI. This CDR3 is CASSPEDIYKGEQFF. The CDR3 bases are TGTGCCAGCTCCCCAGAGGACATCTACAAAGGTGAGCAGTTCTTC.

The chain links TRBV6-5 to TRBJ1-6, with D maybe TRBD1 (6 bases). V lost 7 bases, J lost 10 bases, and 11 bases lay in between. Germline CDR1 is MNHEY and CDR2 is SVGAGI. This CDR3 spans 12 amino acids. CDR3 amino acids: CASTLRGSPLHF. The CDR3 DNA is TGTGCCAGCACCCTAAGGGGGTCACCCCTCCACTTT.

This chain uses TRBV5-6 with TRBJ1-1, with D maybe TRBD1 (5 bases). The CDR3 loop spans 14 amino acids. Trimming took off 4 bases at V and 3 bases at J, with 13 bases between the two ends. CDR1 is SGHDT and CDR2 is YYEEEE in the germline V gene. DNA of the CDR3: TGTGCCAGCAGCGGGGCAGCGGGCTACACTGAAGCTTTCTTT. This gives the protein CASSGAAGYTEAFF.

The rearrangement links TRBV9 to TRBJ2-2; 8 bases map to TRBD1. The CDR3 is 16 amino acids. V was pared by 1 base and J by 4 bases, with 6 bases of the junction left unmatched. CDR1 is SGDLS, CDR2 YYNGEE, per germline. As DNA, the CDR3 is TGTGCCAGCAGCGTAAGTGGGACAGGAGTCACCGGGGAGCTGTTTTTT. As protein: CASSVSGTGVTGELFF. Based on the CDR3 plus reference TRBV9 and TRBJ2-2, the full variable domain is DSGVTQTPKHLITATGQRVTLRCSPRSGDLSVYWYQQSLDQGLQFLIQYYNGEERAKGNILERFSAQQFPDLHSELNLSSLELGDSALYFCASSVSGTGVTGELFFGEGSRLTVL.

The rearrangement uses TRBV7-9 and TRBJ2-2; TRBD1 matches 9 bases. In germline, CDR1 is SEHNR, CDR2 FQNEAQ (reference sequence). CDR3 length equals 14 residues. V lost 6 bases and J lost 7; bases outside the gene matches: 6. CDR3 sequence (DNA): TGTGCCAGCAGATCGGACAGGGGCTACGGGGAGCTGTTTTTT. It translates to CASRSDRGYGELFF. The whole variable domain, remainder taken from reference TRBV7-9 and TRBJ2-2, is DTGVSQNPRHKITKRGQNVTFRCDPISEHNRLYWYRQTLGQGPEFLTYFQNEAQLEKSRLLSDRFSAERPKGSFSTLEIQRTEQGDSAMYLCASRSDRGYGELFFGEGSRLTVL.

The chain recombines TRBV3-1 (or the pseudogene TRBV3-2) with TRBJ1-2; possible D gene TRBD1, 6 bases. The length of the CDR3 is 15 residues. CDR1 is LGHDT and CDR2 is YNNKEL in the germline V gene (reference sequence). V shed 2 bases and J shed 6 bases, with 16 bases lying between them. The DNA of the CDR3 is TGTGCCAGCAGCCAAAATAATGGGGGGGCACATGGCTACACCTTC. Protein product: CASSQNNGGAHGYTF.

In nucleotides, the CDR3 is TGCGCCAGCAGCTCAGAAGGGGCGACTTTCTATGGCTACACCTTC. This codes for CASSSEGATFYGYTF. The gene calls are TRBV5-1 and TRBJ1-2, with D perhaps matching TRBD1 (5 bases). Germline V gene sequence: CDR1 SGHRS, CDR2 YFSETQ. V lost 3 bases, J lost 4 bases, and 16 bases lay in between. This CDR3 spans 15 amino acids.

V usage is TRBV19 and J usage is TRBJ2-5; possible D gene TRBD1, 6 bases. The CDR3 consists of 15 residues. V gave up 4 bases and J gave up 4 bases, with 16 bases separating them. Germline CDR1 is LNHDA and CDR2 is SQIVND (reference sequence). CDR3 residues: CASSTTIQGRETQYF. CDR3 nucleotide sequence: TGTGCCAGTAGTACCACCATACAGGGTAGAGAGACCCAGTACTTC.

The V and J genes are TRBV21-1 and TRBJ2-7; TRBD1 is taken as the D call from the table, unchecked against the DNA. TRBV21-1 is listed as a pseudogene. The CDR3 spans 16 residues. The CDR3 reads CASSKVQGGNLYEQYF. CDR3 DNA sequence: TGTGCCAGCAGCAAAGTACAGGGTGGAAACCTGTACGAGCAGTACTTC.

This chain joins TRBV19 and TRBJ1-1; D is undetermined. Germline V gene sequence: CDR1 LNHDA, CDR2 SQIVND (reference sequence). The CDR3 sequence is 12 residues long. The V and J ends lost 5 bases and 8 bases respectively, with 12 bases between them. The CDR3 loop is CASSRGPPEAFF. For the CDR3, the DNA is TGTGCCAGTAGTCGCGGGCCCCCCGAAGCTTTCTTT.

The V call is TRBV2, the J call TRBJ2-7, with 8 bases matching TRBD1. Germline V gives CDR1 SNHLY, CDR2 FYNNEI. The CDR3 loop spans 13 amino acids. Trimming took 7 bases from V and 6 from J; bases not matched to a gene: 8. The CDR3: CASMGPGGREQYF. Written as DNA, the CDR3 is TGTGCCAGCATGGGGCCAGGGGGCCGCGAGCAGTACTTC.

The chain combines TRBV30 with TRBJ1-1; D remains unclear. The germline gives CDR1 GTSNPN, CDR2 SVGIG (reference sequence). This CDR3 is built from 14 residues. Trimming stripped 3 bases from V and 1 base from J, with 12 bases between. The CDR3 protein is CAWRSLYGNTEAFF. Here the CDR3 DNA reads TGTGCCTGGAGGTCGCTATATGGGAACACTGAAGCTTTCTTT.

The chain uses TRBV11-2 and TRBJ2-5; maybe TRBD2 (6 bases). V was shortened by 5 bases and J by 4 bases, with 17 bases between the two germline ends. The CDR3 extends over 15 amino acids. Germline assignment: CDR1 SGHAT and CDR2 FQNNGV. DNA for the CDR3: TGTGCCAGCAGCGTCACACGGTGGAGGGGAGAGACCCAGTACTTC. It encodes CASSVTRWRGETQYF.

The chain carries TRBV28 and TRBJ2-3; 16 bases match TRBD2. CDR1 MDHEN and CDR2 SYDVKM come from the germline V gene. The CDR3 sequence is 18 residues long. In DNA form, the CDR3 reads TGTGCGGGAAGTGGGACTAGCGGGAGGGTTGGGGGCACAGATACGCAGTATTTT. Protein: CAGSGTSGRVGGTDTQYF.

J is TRBJ2-3 and V is TRBV5-4; D is unresolved. This CDR3 is built from 14 residues. The V end lost 0 bases, the J end lost 5 bases, and 10 bases lay between the germline ends. CDR1 SGHNT and CDR2 YYREEE come from the germline V gene (reference sequence). The CDR3 coding sequence is TGTGCCAGCAGCTTGGCCCGAGCAAAAGATACGCAGTATTTT. This encodes CASSLARAKDTQYF.

J is TRBJ1-3 and V is TRBV2; D is unresolved. V dropped 4 bases and J dropped 2 bases, with 12 bases sitting between them. Looked up from germline, CDR1 is SNHLY and CDR2 is FYNNEI. The CDR3 is 15 residues long. CDR3 coding DNA: TGTGCCAGCAGTGGTGCCGGGGAAACTGGAAACACCATATATTTT. Its protein product is CASSGAGETGNTIYF.

V is TRBV10-1 and J is TRBJ2-2; the match to TRBD2 covers 11 bases. Losses at the gene ends were 3 bases for V and 5 bases for J; bases not matched to a gene: 2. Germline CDR1 reads WNHNN; CDR2 reads SYGVQD (reference sequence). There are 15 residues in the CDR3. The CDR3 loop reads CASSEGTSGTGELFF. The CDR3 DNA reads as TGCGCCAGCAGTGAAGGGACTAGCGGTACCGGGGAGCTGTTTTTT.

The chain has TRBV18 and TRBJ1-4; 7 bases are shared with TRBD1. The ends lost 2 bases at V and 0 bases at J; junction bases unmatched: 9. The CDR3 runs to 18 residues. The germline CDR1 and CDR2 sequences are KGHSH and LQKENI. The CDR3 sequence: CASSPTRDRAATNEKLFF. In DNA form, the CDR3 reads TGTGCCAGCTCACCAACGAGAGACAGGGCCGCAACTAATGAAAAACTGTTTTTT.